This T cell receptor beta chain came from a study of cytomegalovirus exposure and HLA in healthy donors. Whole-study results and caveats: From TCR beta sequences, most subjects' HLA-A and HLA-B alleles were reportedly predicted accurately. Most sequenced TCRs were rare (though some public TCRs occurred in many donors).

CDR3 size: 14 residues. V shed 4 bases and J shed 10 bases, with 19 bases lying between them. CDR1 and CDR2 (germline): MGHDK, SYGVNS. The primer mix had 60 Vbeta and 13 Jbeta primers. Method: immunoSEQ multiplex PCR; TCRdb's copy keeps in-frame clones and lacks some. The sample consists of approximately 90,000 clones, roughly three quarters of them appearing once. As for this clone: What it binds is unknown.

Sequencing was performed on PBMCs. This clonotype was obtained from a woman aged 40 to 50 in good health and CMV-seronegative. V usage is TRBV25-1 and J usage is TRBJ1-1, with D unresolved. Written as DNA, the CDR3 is TGTGCCAGCAGTGCATCTGGAACTACCCATAGAGCTTTCTTT. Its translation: CASSASGTTHRAFF.